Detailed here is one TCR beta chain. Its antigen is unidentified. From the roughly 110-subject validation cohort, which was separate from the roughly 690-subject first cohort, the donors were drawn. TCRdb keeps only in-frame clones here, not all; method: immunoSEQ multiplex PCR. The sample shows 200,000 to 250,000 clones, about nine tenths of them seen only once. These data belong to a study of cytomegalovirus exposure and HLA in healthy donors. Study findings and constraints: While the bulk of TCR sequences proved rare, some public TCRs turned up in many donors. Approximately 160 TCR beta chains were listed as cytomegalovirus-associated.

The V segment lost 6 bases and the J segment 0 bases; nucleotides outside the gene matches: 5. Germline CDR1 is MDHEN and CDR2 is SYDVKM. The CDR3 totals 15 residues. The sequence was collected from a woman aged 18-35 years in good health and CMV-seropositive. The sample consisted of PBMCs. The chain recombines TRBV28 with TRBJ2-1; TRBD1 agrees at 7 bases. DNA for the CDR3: TGTGCCAGCAGAACACAGGGGAGCTCCTACAATGAGCAGTTCTTC. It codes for CASRTQGSSYNEQFF.